This T cell receptor beta chain was captured in a study of cytomegalovirus exposure and HLA in healthy donors. Study findings and constraints: It was reported that the classifier diagnosed cytomegalovirus status with high specificity and sensitivity in both the original and validation cohorts. When a later analysis compared HLA-associated TCR beta chains with equally common others, the HLA-associated chains turned out to be more clonally expanded and to have lower generation probabilities. In vitro data verified a few CMV-associated chains as specific for CMV antigens.

The PCR had 60 Vbeta and 13 Jbeta primers. Sequenced by immunoSEQ multiplex PCR; TCRdb stores in-frame clones only, minus some. Of around 190,000 clones in the sample, 75% to 85% were seen once. Note on this clone: Antigen specificity is unknown.

Trimming stripped 0 bases from V and 6 bases from J, with 7 bases between. CDR1 is SGDLS and CDR2 is YYNGEE in the germline V gene. The CDR3 spans 13 residues. This chain uses TRBV9 with TRBJ1-3, with TRBD1 as a possible D gene (5 bases). Sample: PBMCs. The source of this sequence is a woman between 45 and 60 years old in good health and CMV-seronegative. CDR3 sequence: CASSVVGENTIYF. The CDR3 nucleotides read TGTGCCAGCAGCGTAGTAGGGGAAAACACCATATATTTT. Full variable domain (outside the CDR3, taken from reference TRBV9 and TRBJ1-3): DSGVTQTPKHLITATGQRVTLRCSPRSGDLSVYWYQQSLDQGLQFLIQYYNGEERAKGNILERFSAQQFPDLHSELNLSSLELGDSALYFCASSVVGENTIYFGEGSWLTVV.